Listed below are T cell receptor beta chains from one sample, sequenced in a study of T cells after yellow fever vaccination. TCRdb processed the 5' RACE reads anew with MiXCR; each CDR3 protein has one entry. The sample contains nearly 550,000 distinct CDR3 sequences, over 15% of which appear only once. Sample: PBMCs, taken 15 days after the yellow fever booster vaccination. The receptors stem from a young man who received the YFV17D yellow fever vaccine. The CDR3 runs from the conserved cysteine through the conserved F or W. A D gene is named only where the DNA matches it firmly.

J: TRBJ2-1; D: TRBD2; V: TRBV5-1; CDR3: CASNSAGAGGPLYNEQFF
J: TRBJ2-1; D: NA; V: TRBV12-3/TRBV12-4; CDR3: CASSPLRANRDEQFF
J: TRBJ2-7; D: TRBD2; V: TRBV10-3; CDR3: CAISGTSREQYF
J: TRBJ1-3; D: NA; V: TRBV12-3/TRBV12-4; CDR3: CASSQRPGNTIYF
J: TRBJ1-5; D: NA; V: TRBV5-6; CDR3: CASSFLGAKDGQPQHF
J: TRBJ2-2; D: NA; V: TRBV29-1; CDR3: CSVKHFGTGELFF
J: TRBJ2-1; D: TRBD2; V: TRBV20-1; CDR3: CSARGLAGEIEQFF
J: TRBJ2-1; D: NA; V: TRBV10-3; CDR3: CATSQGNEQFF
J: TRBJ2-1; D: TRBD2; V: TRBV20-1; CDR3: CSARATPAGANEQFF
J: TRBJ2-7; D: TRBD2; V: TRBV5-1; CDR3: CASSLVASGSGTYEQYF
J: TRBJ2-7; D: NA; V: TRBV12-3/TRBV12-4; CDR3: CASTLGGAYEQYF
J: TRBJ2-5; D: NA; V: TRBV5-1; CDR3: CASSLEGRKETQYF
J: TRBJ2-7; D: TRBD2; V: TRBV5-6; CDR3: CASSSRTRIYEEQYF
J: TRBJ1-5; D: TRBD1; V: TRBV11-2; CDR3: CASSLMGTVNQPQHF
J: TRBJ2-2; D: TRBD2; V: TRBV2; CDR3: CASTGLAGRTYTGELFF
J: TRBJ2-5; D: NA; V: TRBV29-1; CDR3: CSVEDFSDSRETQYF
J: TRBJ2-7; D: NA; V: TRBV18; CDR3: CASSTSGTVYEQYF
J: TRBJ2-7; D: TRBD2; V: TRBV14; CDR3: CASSHGRAGSYEQYF
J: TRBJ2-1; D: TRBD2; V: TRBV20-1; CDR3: CSARVLAGYNEQFF
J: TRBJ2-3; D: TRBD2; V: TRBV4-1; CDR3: CASSQGDSGRDTQYF
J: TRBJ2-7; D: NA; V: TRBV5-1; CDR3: CASSLEFISSYEQYF
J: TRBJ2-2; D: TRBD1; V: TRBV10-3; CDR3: CAISGSDREDTGELFF
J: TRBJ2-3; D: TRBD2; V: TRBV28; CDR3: CASSFWREGIDTQYF
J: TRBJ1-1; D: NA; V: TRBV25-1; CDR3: CASMANTEAFF
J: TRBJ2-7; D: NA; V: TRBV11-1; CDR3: CASSPRGTTGVISYEQYF